What follows are 28 T cell receptor beta chains derived from one specimen sequenced in a study of ipilimumab plus nivolumab after autologous stem cell transplantation. Clones were read by immunoSEQ multiplex PCR, and TCRdb kept only the in-frame ones, dropping some. The sample lists tens of thousands of clones, 75% to 85% occurring once. The source material was PBMCs, sampled in a trial of ipilimumab plus nivolumab as post-transplant consolidation. The receptors were gathered from a male donor with diffuse large B-cell lymphoma.

This clone was observed once. The CDR3 DNA reads as TGTGCCAGCAGCCAAGGGCTACTGCGGGGGGGCTCCCTCGAGCAGTACTTC. Amino acid sequence: CASSQGLLRGGSLEQYF. This chain uses TRBV14 with TRBJ2-7, with TRBD2 matching 9 bases. CDR3 length equals 17 residues. The J segment lost 6 bases and the V segment lost 1 base, leaving 13 bases of the junction unmatched. Germline V gene data show CDR1 as SGHDN and CDR2 as FVKESK.

V gene TRBV7-2 combines with J gene TRBJ2-4; TRBD1 matches at 9 bases. From germline, CDR1 is SGHTA and CDR2 FQGNSA. V lost 3 bases and J lost 8; bases outside the gene matches: 8. The CDR3 spans 15 residues. The CDR3 reads CASSFRQGVEYIQYF. CDR3 coding DNA: TGTGCCAGCAGCTTTAGACAGGGGGTGGAGTACATTCAGTACTTC.

This clone was observed a few times. This chain joins TRBV29-1 and TRBJ2-2, with D perhaps matching TRBD2 (5 bases). V was cut by 6 bases and J by 2 bases, with 16 bases left in between. The length of the CDR3 is 15 residues. Germline CDR1 SQVTM, CDR2 ANQGSEA. CDR3 sequence: CSVDGVAGNTGELFF. CDR3 in DNA: TGCAGCGTAGACGGAGTGGCGGGTAACACCGGGGAGCTGTTTTTT.

The chain employs TRBV6-5 and TRBJ2-7, with TRBD1 matching 9 bases. CDR3 length equals 14 residues. V trimming: 5 bases; J trimming: 4 bases; junction bases outside the gene matches: 6. Germline CDR1 and CDR2: MNHEY and SVGAGI. CDR3: CASSQTGGGYEQYF. CDR3 coding DNA: TGTGCCAGCAGTCAAACAGGGGGCGGGTACGAGCAGTACTTC.

V gene TRBV5-1 combines with J gene TRBJ2-5; 7 bases line up with TRBD1. CDR3 length equals 13 residues. From germline, CDR1 is SGHRS and CDR2 YFSETQ. Germline trimming cut 6 bases from V and 1 base from J; bases unmatched to any gene: 3. The DNA of the CDR3 is TGCGCCAGCACCCGGGACAGCCAAGAGACCCAGTACTTC. It yields the protein CASTRDSQETQYF. Full variable domain (missing parts from reference TRBV5-1 and TRBJ2-5): KAGVTQTPRYLIKTRGQQVTLSCSPISGHRSVSWYQQTPGQGLQFLFEYFSETQRNKGNFPGRFSGRQFSNSRSEMNVSTLELGDSALYLCASTRDSQETQYFGPGTRLLVL.

V usage is TRBV5-4 and J usage is TRBJ2-1, with 9 bases identical to TRBD2. The length of the CDR3 is 18 residues. Trimming removed 6 bases from V and 1 base from J; junction bases left unmatched: 14. In germline, CDR1 is SGHNT, CDR2 YYREEE (reference sequence). CDR3 DNA: TGTGCCAGCACCAGGGTGGTCGCGGGGGGGGCTTCCTACAATGAGCAGTTCTTC. This codes for CASTRVVAGGASYNEQFF. The entire variable domain, with the rest obtained from reference TRBV5-4 and TRBJ2-1, is as follows: ETGVTQSPTHLIKTRGQQVTLRCSSQSGHNTVSWYQQALGQGPQFIFQYYREEENGRGNFPPRFSGLQFPNYSSELNVNALELDDSALYLCASTRVVAGGASYNEQFFGPGTRLTVL.

The rearrangement joins TRBV6-1 to TRBJ1-1; D is uncertain. Germline lookup yields CDR1 MNHNS and CDR2 SASEGT. The CDR3 runs 14 residues. The V and J ends lost 1 base and 1 base respectively, with 7 bases between them. The CDR3 DNA sequence: TGTGCCAGCAGTGAAGGATGGAGGAACACTGAAGCTTTCTTT. It specifies CASSEGWRNTEAFF.

The CDR3, as DNA: TGCGCCAGCAGCCCATCCCTGGGTGAGCAGTTCTTC. Its translation is CASSPSLGEQFF. This chain uses TRBV4-1 with TRBJ2-1; D is undetermined. Germline V gene data show CDR1 as MGHRA and CDR2 as YSYEKL. This CDR3 spans 12 amino acids. Trimming stripped 4 bases from V and 9 bases from J, with 10 bases between.

J is TRBJ2-1 and V is TRBV9, with no clear D. V was shortened by 3 bases and J by 0 bases, with 10 bases between the two germline ends. CDR1 is SGDLS, CDR2 YYNGEE, per germline. This CDR3 spans 15 amino acids. This CDR3 is CASSGDWSSYNEQFF. As DNA, the CDR3 is TGTGCCAGCAGCGGCGACTGGAGCTCCTACAATGAGCAGTTCTTC.

The chain employs TRBV27 and TRBJ1-1, with D possibly TRBD1 on 5 matching bases. The germline V and J ends were trimmed by 7 bases and 6 bases, with 18 bases remaining between them. Per the germline V gene, CDR1 is MNHEY and CDR2 is SMNVEV (reference sequence). This CDR3 region has 14 residues. The chain's CDR3 is CASKGLIRDAEAFF. The CDR3 coding sequence is TGTGCCAGCAAGGGGCTTATTAGAGATGCTGAAGCTTTCTTT.

The chain carries TRBV4-2 and TRBJ2-3, with 7 bases fitting TRBD2. Germline lookup yields CDR1 LGHNA and CDR2 YNFKEQ. V lost 3 bases, J lost 0 bases, and 12 bases stayed unmatched. This CDR3 has 18 residues. CDR3 in amino acids: CASSQDESVAGSTDTQYF. The CDR3 DNA reads as TGTGCCAGCAGCCAGGATGAGTCCGTAGCGGGTAGCACAGATACGCAGTATTTT.

This clone has a handful of counts. This rearrangement joins TRBV30 to TRBJ1-2; TRBD1 might be the D (5 bases). The CDR3 spans 14 residues. Trimming took 6 bases from V and 8 from J, leaving 22 bases between them. The V gene's germline CDR1 is GTSNPN and CDR2 SVGIG (reference sequence). CDR3 residues: CACFFGAGPYGYTF. In DNA, the CDR3 is TGTGCCTGCTTTTTCGGGGCAGGGCCCTACGGCTACACCTTC.

The CDR3 spells CASSDLRNANYGYTF. The CDR3 DNA reads TGTGCCAGCAGTGATTTACGGAATGCTAACTATGGCTACACCTTC. The chain is built from TRBV2 and TRBJ1-2; D uncertain. CDR1 and CDR2 (germline): SNHLY, FYNNEI. The V end lost 3 bases, the J end lost 0 bases, and 11 bases lay between the germline ends. The CDR3 contains 15 residues.

J is TRBJ2-2 and V is TRBV7-9; D gene uncertain. CDR3 size: 11 residues. V lost 5 bases to trimming and J lost 5 bases, with 3 bases between them. The germline V gene encodes CDR1 SEHNR and CDR2 FQNEAQ (reference sequence). The CDR3 region is CASSGTGELFF. The CDR3 DNA reads TGTGCCAGCAGCGGGACCGGGGAGCTGTTTTTT. The full variable domain, rest sourced from reference TRBV7-9 and TRBJ2-2, is DTGVSQNPRHKITKRGQNVTFRCDPISEHNRLYWYRQTLGQGPEFLTYFQNEAQLEKSRLLSDRFSAERPKGSFSTLEIQRTEQGDSAMYLCASSGTGELFFGEGSRLTVL.

In this sample, this clone turned up a few times. The rearrangement links TRBV11-2 to TRBJ1-1; a possible D gene is TRBD1 (5 bases). The CDR3 extends over 13 amino acids. CDR1 is SGHAT, CDR2 FQNNGV, per germline. V gave up 3 bases and J gave up 3 bases, with 8 bases separating them. CDR3 coding DNA: TGTGCCAGCAGCTTCGCAGGGCACACTGAAGCTTTCTTT. It is translated as CASSFAGHTEAFF.

The chain employs TRBV19 and TRBJ1-2, with 8 bases fitting TRBD1. From germline, CDR1 is LNHDA and CDR2 SQIVND (reference sequence). V trimming: 1 base; J trimming: 2 bases; junction bases outside the gene matches: 3. The CDR3 loop spans 15 amino acids. The DNA for the CDR3 is TGTGCCAGTAGTATAGGACAGGGGAGGAACTATGGCTACACCTTC. It codes for CASSIGQGRNYGYTF.

The chain recombines TRBV4-3 with TRBJ2-5, with a weak D call TRBD1 (6 bases). Trimming cost V 4 bases and J 5 bases, with 20 bases left between them. This CDR3 is built from 16 residues. CDR1 is LGHNA, CDR2 YSLEER, per germline. CDR3 DNA sequence: TGCGCCAGCAGCCCGGCCCCTAGGGGGATGGAGGAGACCCAGTACTTC. Residues: CASSPAPRGMEETQYF.

This clone came up many times. J is TRBJ1-2 and V is TRBV2; TRBD1 agrees at 7 bases. The CDR3 loop spans 14 amino acids. V shed 0 bases, J shed 6 bases, and the junction held 4 bases outside the gene matches. CDR1 and CDR2 (germline): SNHLY, FYNNEI. Here the CDR3 reads CASSEASTGDGYTF. Here the CDR3 DNA reads TGTGCCAGCAGTGAAGCGTCTACAGGGGATGGCTACACCTTC. Using reference TRBV2 and TRBJ1-2 for the parts outside the CDR3, the full variable domain is EPEVTQTPSHQVTQMGQEVILRCVPISNHLYFYWYRQILGQKVEFLVSFYNNEISEKSEIFDDQFSVERPDGSNFTLKIRSTKLEDSAMYFCASSEASTGDGYTFGSGTRLTVV.

This clone has only one observation. The rearrangement joins TRBV6-1 to TRBJ2-2, with a weak D call TRBD2 (6 bases). Germline CDR1 MNHNS, CDR2 SASEGT. V was clipped by 5 bases and J by 2 bases, with 9 bases between them. The CDR3 runs to 14 residues. In DNA, the CDR3 is TGTGCCAGCAGTCTGGGGGGTAACACCGGGGAGCTGTTTTTT. Protein: CASSLGGNTGELFF.

The chain recombines TRBV6-5 with TRBJ2-3; 7 nucleotides match TRBD1. Unmatched junction bases numbered 8, after V lost 6 bases and J lost 2 bases. The germline V gene has CDR1 MNHEY and CDR2 SVGAGI. The CDR3 extends over 15 amino acids. The CDR3 DNA reads TGTGCCAGCAGACTGTGGGGACAGTACACAGATACGCAGTATTTT. The encoded protein is CASRLWGQYTDTQYF.

This sequence joins TRBV5-4 and TRBJ2-3; 7 nucleotides agree with TRBD2. V was clipped by 4 bases and J by 4 bases; unmatched bases: 12. Germline assignment: CDR1 SGHNT and CDR2 YYREEE (reference sequence). The length of the CDR3 is 16 residues. The chain's CDR3 is CASSAPPRRGSDTQYF. CDR3 nucleotides: TGTGCCAGCAGCGCCCCCCCTAGGCGGGGGTCAGATACGCAGTATTTT.

The table lists this clone with a count of one. The CDR3 loop reads CASSLDRGQIDTQYF. CDR3 bases: TGCGCCAGCAGCTTGGACAGGGGGCAGATAGATACGCAGTATTTT. The rearrangement joins TRBV5-1 to TRBJ2-3; TRBD1 aligns across 9 bases. The germline V gene has CDR1 SGHRS and CDR2 YFSETQ. The CDR3 extends over 15 amino acids. Losses at the gene ends were 0 bases for V and 5 bases for J; bases not matched to a gene: 4. Using reference TRBV5-1 and TRBJ2-3 for the parts outside the CDR3, the full variable domain is KAGVTQTPRYLIKTRGQQVTLSCSPISGHRSVSWYQQTPGQGLQFLFEYFSETQRNKGNFPGRFSGRQFSNSRSEMNVSTLELGDSALYLCASSLDRGQIDTQYFGPGTRLTVL.

The V call is TRBV6-5, the J call TRBJ1-3; D gene uncertain. The CDR3 length is 14 residues. Trimming pared 6 bases from V and 3 bases from J, leaving 12 bases between. CDR1 is MNHEY, CDR2 SVGAGI, per germline. CDR3 loop: CASSRGLSGNTIYF. CDR3 nucleotides: TGTGCCAGCAGCCGGGGATTAAGTGGAAACACCATATATTTT.

Comments on this clone: This sample includes further DNA sequences coding for the same CDR3. CDR3 loop: CASSFSRDNEQFF. In DNA form, the CDR3 reads TGCGCCAGCAGCTTCTCTAGAGACAATGAGCAGTTCTTC. V is TRBV5-1 and J is TRBJ2-1; unclear D gene. This CDR3 spans 13 amino acids. CDR1 is SGHRS and CDR2 is YFSETQ in the germline V gene. With 2 bases removed from V and 5 bases from J, the gap between germline ends came to 8 bases.

The chain uses TRBV7-3 and TRBJ2-3, with TRBD1 identical over 8 bases. There are 14 residues in the CDR3. Germline V CDR1 and CDR2: SGHTA, FQGTGA. Losses at the gene ends were 5 bases for V and 3 bases for J; bases not matched to a gene: 4. CDR3 residues: CASSPGQATDTQYF. The CDR3 coding sequence is TGTGCCAGCAGCCCGGGACAGGCGACAGATACGCAGTATTTT.

This rearrangement joins TRBV5-3 to TRBJ2-1; D remains ambiguous. TRBV5-3 is recorded as an ORF, its role being uncertain. V lost 1 base and J lost 0, with 11 bases in between. The CDR3 totals 16 residues. The CDR3 spells CARSLIRRRSYNEQFF. CDR3 bases: TGTGCCAGAAGCTTGATACGACGCCGCTCCTACAATGAGCAGTTCTTC.

This clone appeared a single time. This rearrangement joins TRBV4-3 to TRBJ2-7; D unresolved. This CDR3 is 15 amino acids long. Germline CDR1 reads LGHNA; CDR2 reads YSLEER. Between the trimmed V and J ends, which lost 0 bases and 3 bases, there was a span of 12 bases. CDR3: CASSQDRTAYYEQYF. The CDR3 DNA reads as TGCGCCAGCAGCCAAGATCGAACAGCTTACTACGAGCAGTACTTC.

The chain's CDR3 is CASSPAGNNEQFF. The CDR3 region has the DNA TGTGCCAGCAGCCCCGCGGGGAACAATGAGCAGTTCTTC. The chain uses TRBV9 and TRBJ2-1; a possible D gene is TRBD2 (6 bases). CDR3 size: 13 residues. Germline lookup yields CDR1 SGDLS and CDR2 YYNGEE. The V and J ends lost 4 bases and 5 bases respectively, with 10 bases between them.